The 13 T cell receptor beta chains given below trace back to one sample, sequenced in a study of human T cells and chemical hapten exposure. TCRdb re-called the RACE reads through MiXCR, storing one row per CDR3 protein. The sample carries nearly 85,000 distinct CDR3 sequences, around a tenth recorded once. Time point here: patch test 2, 6 weeks after DPC sensitization. Treatment denoted: therapeutic diphenylcyclopropenone sensitization with weekly scalp DPC. The sequencing here drew on whole blood, taken in connection with sensitization to the hapten diphenylcyclopropenone (DPC). These receptors came from a man younger than 35 with alopecia areata. Some clones in this sample may be carry-over from other donors' samples.

This clonotype was seen ten or more times. The CDR3 loop is CASSTTGYYNEQFF. The CDR3 DNA follows: TGTGCCAGCAGCACTACAGGGTACTACAATGAGCAGTTCTTC. The V gene is TRBV5-6, the J gene TRBJ2-1; tentative D call: TRBD1 (6 bases). Per germline, CDR1 SGHDT and CDR2 YYEEEE. The ends were cut back, 4 bases at V and 3 bases at J, with 11 bases in the middle. This CDR3 is built from 14 residues.

This sequence joins TRBV29-1 and TRBJ2-5; TRBD2 aligns across 7 bases. Germline V CDR1 and CDR2: SQVTM, ANQGSEA. With 7 bases clipped from V and 2 bases from J, the junction kept 10 bases outside the gene matches. CDR3 size: 14 residues. The chain's CDR3 is CSARAGEGQETQYF. The DNA of the CDR3 is TGCAGCGCTCGCGCTGGGGAGGGTCAAGAGACCCAGTACTTC.

This clonotype was recorded a few times. The chain employs TRBV9 and TRBJ2-3; D ambiguous. The germline CDR1 and CDR2 sequences are SGDLS and YYNGEE. V dropped 3 bases and J dropped 5 bases, with 10 bases sitting between them. The CDR3 consists of 13 residues. Here the CDR3 reads CASSARSGDTQYF. CDR3 bases: TGTGCCAGCAGCGCCAGGTCGGGAGATACGCAGTATTTT.

This clonotype was observed a handful of times. The chain combines TRBV7-6 with TRBJ1-1; D call uncertain. V lost 0 bases, J lost 1 base, and 6 bases lay in between. CDR3 length equals 14 residues. Per germline, CDR1 SGHVS and CDR2 FNYEAQ. The CDR3 DNA follows: TGTGCCAGCAGCTTAGCGGACGGGAACACTGAAGCTTTCTTT. Protein: CASSLADGNTEAFF. The variable domain in full, completed from reference TRBV7-6 and TRBJ1-1, reads GAGVSQSPRYKVTKRGQDVALRCDPISGHVSLYWYRQALGQGPEFLTYFNYEAQQDKSGLPNDRFSAERPEGSISTLTIQRTEQRDSAMYRCASSLADGNTEAFFGQGTRLTVV.

The rearrangement joins TRBV4-3 to TRBJ2-5; 8 bases are a match to TRBD2. Germline V gene data show CDR1 as LGHNA and CDR2 as YSLEER. This CDR3 comprises 14 residues. Unmatched junction bases numbered 8, after V lost 4 bases and J lost 7 bases. CDR3 nucleotides: TGCGCCAGCAGCCCCGGGGGGGTTGCGGGGACCCAGTACTTC. Its translation is CASSPGGVAGTQYF.

The V and J genes are TRBV27 and TRBJ1-1; a possible D gene is TRBD1 (5 bases). The CDR3 is made up of 14 amino acids. V was clipped by 8 bases and J by 1 base, with 14 bases between them. Germline CDR1 and CDR2: MNHEY and SMNVEV (reference sequence). Written as DNA, the CDR3 is TGTGCCAGCGCACCCAATGACAGGAACACTGAAGCTTTCTTT. Translation gives CASAPNDRNTEAFF.

The rearrangement uses TRBV28 and TRBJ2-3; 10 nucleotides line up with TRBD2. The junction had 11 bases not matched to a gene; V was cut back by 6 bases and J by 8 bases. Looked up from germline, CDR1 is MDHEN and CDR2 is SYDVKM. The CDR3 has 15 residues. CDR3 amino acids: CASSPLSGGRVTQYF. Here the CDR3 DNA reads TGTGCCAGCAGCCCTCTTAGCGGGGGGAGGGTTACGCAGTATTTT.

This chain connects TRBV11-3 to TRBJ1-1; D unclear. The CDR3 is 13 residues long. The V gene lost 2 bases and the J gene lost 0 bases, with 4 bases spanning the gap. Germline CDR1 is SGHNT and CDR2 is YENEEA. CDR3 DNA sequence: TGTGCCAGCAGCTTATATGTGAACACTGAAGCTTTCTTT. Translated, it gives CASSLYVNTEAFF.

In this sample, this clonotype turned up many times. This chain links TRBV28 with TRBJ2-7; D may be TRBD1 (5 bases). The CDR3 is made up of 14 amino acids. The germline V gene has CDR1 MDHEN and CDR2 SYDVKM. V shed 6 bases and J shed 2 bases, with 14 bases lying between them. The CDR3 sequence: CASSRTITTYEQYF. The CDR3 DNA follows: TGTGCCAGCAGCCGGACAATTACTACCTACGAGCAGTACTTC. Full variable domain (remainder filled in from reference TRBV28 and TRBJ2-7): DVKVTQSSRYLVKRTGEKVFLECVQDMDHENMFWYRQDPGLGLRLIYFSYDVKMKEKGDIPEGYSVSREKKERFSLILESASTNQTSMYLCASSRTITTYEQYFGPGTRLTVT.

There are many counts of this clonotype. The chain joins TRBV6-2 or TRBV6-3 to TRBJ1-1, with 7 bases fitting TRBD1. Germline lookup yields CDR1 MNHEY and CDR2 SVGEGT. V gave up 6 bases and J gave up 8 bases; unmatched junction bases: 9. CDR3 length: 13 amino acids. The CDR3 reads CASRPTGLGEAFF. CDR3 sequence (DNA): TGTGCCAGCAGACCGACAGGGCTTGGAGAAGCTTTCTTT.

The rearrangement joins TRBV6-1 to TRBJ1-5; maybe TRBD1 (6 bases). Germline V CDR1 and CDR2: MNHNS, SASEGT. V gave up 7 bases and J gave up 1 base, with 23 bases separating them. There are 18 residues in the CDR3. The CDR3 DNA is TGTGCCAGCAATACAGGGATAGAACGCCGACTCAGCAATCAGCCCCAGCATTTT. It codes for CASNTGIERRLSNQPQHF.

The sample holds a few counts of this clonotype. The chain combines TRBV11-1 with TRBJ2-5, with 7 bases aligning to TRBD2. After removal of 4 bases from V and 2 bases from J, the junction contained 4 bases not matched to a gene. The CDR3 spans 14 residues. The germline V gene encodes CDR1 SGHAT and CDR2 FQDESV (reference sequence). The CDR3: CASSSLAFQETQYF. Written as DNA, the CDR3 is TGTGCCAGCAGCTCACTAGCGTTTCAAGAGACCCAGTACTTC. The variable domain in full, with the rest retrieved from reference TRBV11-1 and TRBJ2-5, is EAEVAQSPRYKITEKSQAVAFWCDPISGHATLYWYRQILGQGPELLVQFQDESVVDDSQLPKDRFSAERLKGVDSTLKIQPAELGDSAMYLCASSSLAFQETQYFGPGTRLLVL.

For this clonotype: The germline gene is not matched at one end of the junction; a read error may be the cause. This chain uses TRBV7-3 with TRBJ1-1; maybe TRBD1 (6 bases). The germline V gene encodes CDR1 SGHTA and CDR2 FQGTGA. This CDR3 contains 14 residues. The CDR3 here is CVSSLAGRDTEAFF. In nucleotides, the CDR3 is TGTGTCAGCAGCTTAGCGGGCAGGGACACTGAAGCTTTTTTT.